In this sample, the clone carrying this T cell receptor (beta chain) turned up a few times. These data come from a study of shared clonotypes between healthy human individuals. As handled by the study authors: ImmunoSEQ gave junction-only sequences without quality scores, so filtering differed. Measured with immunoSEQ multiplex PCR; TCRdb has only the in-frame clones, and not every one. The V and J calls and clone size are taken from that table; D and trimming were inferred from the DNA. This table holds approximately 530,000 clones, less than 96% found once. Germline-derived CDR1 and CDR2 are MDHEN and SYDVKM. V was cut by 11 bases and J by 5 bases, with 13 bases left in between. The CDR3 totals 12 residues.

The chain is built from TRBV28 and TRBJ1-5; D gene uncertain. Sequencing input: naive CD4+ T cells sorted from blood. The subset is: CD45RA+ positively selected. The TCR was taken from a woman under 40 in good health. Written as DNA, the CDR3 is TGTGCCCTAGGGCCTACGGATCAGCCCCAGCATTTT. Translated, it gives CALGPTDQPQHF.